This T cell receptor beta chain was identified in a study of T cell responses to AZD1222 COVID-19 vaccine. The study's findings and limits: Close to half of all spike-specific TCRs reportedly target regions of the variants that are unmutated.

To note about this clone: Its antigen is as yet unknown.

Using immunoSEQ multiplex PCR, the repertoire was profiled, and TCRdb retains in-frame clones only, with some absent. The sample yields about 130,000 clones, over 85% seen once. Germline V lookup: CDR1 LNHDA, CDR2 SQIVND (reference sequence). CDR3 length: 15 amino acids. The V and J ends lost 3 bases and 4 bases respectively, with 14 bases between them. This sample comprised peripheral blood, obtained on day 0 of AZD1222 vaccination. The V gene is TRBV19, the J gene TRBJ2-3; D remains ambiguous. The TCR comes from an adult in good health. The DNA for the CDR3 is TGTGCCAGTAGTATCTTGGGTCGCCCCGCAGATACGCAGTATTTT. It is translated as CASSILGRPADTQYF. Full variable domain (outside the CDR3, taken from reference TRBV19 and TRBJ2-3): DGGITQSPKYLFRKEGQNVTLSCEQNLNHDAMYWYRQDPGQGLRLIYYSQIVNDFQKGDIAEGYSVSREKKESFPLTVTSAQKNPTAFYLCASSILGRPADTQYFGPGTRLTVL.